The 22 T cell receptor beta chains below all came from one sample that was sequenced in a study of siplizumab effects on memory and regulatory T cells. The table came from immunoSEQ multiplex PCR; TCRdb's copy has only in-frame clones and leaves some out. The data contain 94,000 or so clones, 80% to 95% of them singletons. Sequencing input: CD8+ T cells sorted from blood. These receptors were collected from a human donor in good health.

This chain uses TRBV7-3 with TRBJ1-6, with TRBD1 as a possible D gene (5 bases). The CDR3 has 17 residues. Trimming took 0 bases from V and 5 from J, leaving 14 bases between them. Looked up from germline, CDR1 is SGHTA and CDR2 is FQGTGA. CDR3 coding DNA: TGTGCCAGCAGCTTAACGGGTCTGGGGGTCCATAATTCACCCCTCCACTTT. Translated, it gives CASSLTGLGVHNSPLHF.

The V and J genes are TRBV2 and TRBJ1-1; 7 nucleotides align to TRBD1. After removal of 10 bases from V and 0 bases from J, the junction contained 11 bases not matched to a gene. Germline assignment: CDR1 SNHLY and CDR2 FYNNEI. The CDR3 has 15 amino acids. The CDR3 is CATRPGQYMNTEAFF. Written as DNA, the CDR3 is TGTGCCACTAGACCGGGACAGTACATGAACACTGAAGCTTTCTTT.

The V call is TRBV7-8, the J call TRBJ2-3; D gene uncertain. The CDR3 runs 13 residues. Germline CDR1 is SGHVS and CDR2 is FQNEAQ. With 1 base removed from V and 3 bases from J, the gap between germline ends came to 5 bases. The CDR3 sequence is CASSLGQTDTQYF. CDR3 bases: TGTGCCAGCAGCTTAGGCCAGACAGATACGCAGTATTTT. Full variable domain (outside the CDR3, taken from reference TRBV7-8 and TRBJ2-3): GAGVSQSPRYKVAKRGQDVALRCDPISGHVSLFWYQQALGQGPEFLTYFQNEAQLDKSGLPSDRFFAERPEGSVSTLKIQRTQQEDSAVYLCASSLGQTDTQYFGPGTRLTVL.

The chain has TRBV18 and TRBJ2-1, with D uncertain. The CDR3 length is 13 residues. Germline V gives CDR1 KGHSH, CDR2 LQKENI. The V end was cut by 6 bases, the J end by 6 bases, with 12 bases between. Here the CDR3 reads CASSVIVFNEQFF. As DNA, the CDR3 is TGTGCCAGCTCTGTGATCGTTTTCAATGAGCAGTTCTTC.

The V gene is TRBV27, the J gene TRBJ2-7, with no clear D. CDR3 length: 16 residues. Germline V gene data show CDR1 as MNHEY and CDR2 as SMNVEV (reference sequence). V lost 4 bases to trimming and J lost 0 bases, with 16 bases between them. The CDR3 region is CASSSVGTGLSYEQYF. For the CDR3, the DNA is TGTGCCAGCAGTTCCGTCGGTACTGGGCTCTCCTACGAGCAGTACTTC.

In regard to this clone: One end of the junction varies from germline; a read error may be responsible. The chain joins TRBV30 to TRBJ2-1, with D possibly matching TRBD1 (6 bases). The CDR3 spans 14 residues. Germline V CDR1 and CDR2: GTSNPN, SVGIG (reference sequence). The CDR3 loop is CARRPTGSYNEQFF. CDR3 nucleotides: TGTGCCCGGAGACCGACAGGCTCCTACAATGAGCAGTTCTTC.

The chain uses TRBV15 and TRBJ2-1, with TRBD2 matching 7 bases. J lost 6 bases, V lost 5 bases, and 7 bases had no gene match. The CDR3 runs 14 residues. Germline CDR1 and CDR2: LNHNV and YYDKDF (reference sequence). The CDR3: CATSDLAELNEQFF. The CDR3 DNA sequence: TGTGCCACCAGCGATCTAGCGGAACTCAATGAGCAGTTCTTC.

This sequence joins TRBV19 and TRBJ1-1, with TRBD1 as a possible D gene (5 bases). The CDR3 has 14 residues. Deletions cut 3 bases from V and 1 base from J, with 9 bases between. In germline, CDR1 is LNHDA, CDR2 SQIVND (reference sequence). This chain's CDR3 is CASSIQGQNTEAFF. CDR3 bases: TGTGCCAGTAGTATTCAGGGCCAGAACACTGAAGCTTTCTTT. Based on the CDR3 plus reference TRBV19 and TRBJ1-1, the full variable domain is DGGITQSPKYLFRKEGQNVTLSCEQNLNHDAMYWYRQDPGQGLRLIYYSQIVNDFQKGDIAEGYSVSREKKESFPLTVTSAQKNPTAFYLCASSIQGQNTEAFFGQGTRLTVV.

CDR3 region: CASSPTEGVIYNEQFF. The CDR3 region has the DNA TGTGCCAGCAGCCCAACTGAGGGGGTCATCTACAATGAGCAGTTCTTC. J is TRBJ2-1 and V is TRBV7-3, with D possibly being TRBD1 (6 bases). The CDR3 loop spans 16 amino acids. The germline V gene has CDR1 SGHTA and CDR2 FQGTGA. Trimming took off 5 bases at V and 3 bases at J, with 17 bases between the two ends.

CDR3 nucleotides: TGTGCCAGCAGCTTAGGTGCGGACGGGGAAGCTTTCTTT. Its translation is CASSLGADGEAFF. The genes are TRBV13 and TRBJ1-1; D gene uncertain. V dropped 0 bases and J dropped 8 bases, with 10 bases sitting between them. The CDR3 loop spans 13 amino acids. Germline V gene data show CDR1 as PRHDT and CDR2 as FYEKMQ (reference sequence).

This clone was seen just once. The V and J genes are TRBV14 and TRBJ2-3, with D possibly TRBD2 on 6 matching bases. CDR1 and CDR2 (germline): SGHDN, FVKESK. V was clipped by 1 base and J by 0 bases, with 17 bases between them. There are 18 residues in the CDR3. CDR3 coding DNA: TGTGCCAGCAGCCAAGGCTTTTGGGGGAGCGGGAGCACAGATACGCAGTATTTT. Translated: CASSQGFWGSGSTDTQYF.

Concerning this clone: This specimen includes other DNA sequences encoding the same CDR3. The chain employs TRBV30 and TRBJ1-5, with D unresolved. The V end lost 0 bases, the J end lost 2 bases, and 5 bases lay between the germline ends. This CDR3 comprises 13 residues. Germline V lookup: CDR1 GTSNPN, CDR2 SVGIG (reference sequence). The DNA for the CDR3 is TGTGCCTGGAGTGTATTTGGCAATCAGCCCCAGCATTTT. Translated: CAWSVFGNQPQHF.

The V and J genes are TRBV6-1 and TRBJ1-1; TRBD1 might be the D (6 bases). The CDR3 runs to 15 residues. Trimming took 2 bases from V and 5 from J, leaving 15 bases between them. The germline CDR1 and CDR2 sequences are MNHNS and SASEGT. The CDR3 here is CASSEPRDIETEAFF. CDR3 nucleotide sequence: TGTGCCAGCAGTGAACCACGGGACATTGAGACTGAAGCTTTCTTT.

V usage is TRBV30 and J usage is TRBJ1-1; no firm D call. The germline V and J ends were trimmed by 6 bases and 0 bases, with 8 bases remaining between them. Germline CDR1 GTSNPN, CDR2 SVGIG (reference sequence). The CDR3 consists of 12 residues. The CDR3 loop reads CACGLVNTEAFF. The CDR3 coding sequence is TGTGCCTGCGGTTTGGTGAACACTGAAGCTTTCTTT.

CDR3 amino acids: CASSLELREQFF. Written as DNA, the CDR3 is TGCGCCAGCAGCTTGGAACTTCGCGAGCAGTTCTTC. The chain employs TRBV5-1 and TRBJ2-1; D not resolved. Trimming took 0 bases from V and 10 from J, leaving 8 bases between them. CDR1 and CDR2 from the germline V gene are SGHRS and YFSETQ. This CDR3 has 12 residues.

CDR3: CASSENDRAGNTIYF. The CDR3 bases are TGTGCCAGCAGCGAAAACGACAGGGCTGGAAACACCATATATTTT. The V call is TRBV7-9, the J call TRBJ1-3; 7 nucleotides agree with TRBD1. From germline, CDR1 is SEHNR and CDR2 FQNEAQ (reference sequence). J lost 2 bases, V lost 5 bases, and 6 bases had no gene match. The CDR3 covers 15 residues.

On this clone itself: A read error may produce the germline difference seen at one junction end. The chain combines TRBV7-7 with TRBJ2-5, with TRBD2 matching 11 bases. This CDR3 region has 16 residues. The germline gives CDR1 SSHAT, CDR2 FNYEAQ (reference sequence). CDR3 amino acids: CASSLSLAGGPETQYF. CDR3 DNA sequence: TGTGCTAGCAGCTTATCTTTAGCGGGGGGGCCGGAGACCCAGTACTTC.

This rearrangement joins TRBV2 to TRBJ2-5; perhaps TRBD2 as D (5 bases). V lost 7 bases to trimming and J lost 8 bases, with 20 bases between them. Germline CDR1 SNHLY, CDR2 FYNNEI. The CDR3 is 14 amino acids. The CDR3 is CASTLDISRDTQYF. As DNA, the CDR3 is TGTGCCAGCACACTAGATATATCAAGAGATACCCAGTACTTC.

V is TRBV6-1 and J is TRBJ1-1; weak D call: TRBD1 (6 bases). This CDR3 comprises 15 residues. With 6 bases removed from V and 5 bases from J, the gap between germline ends came to 19 bases. Germline values: CDR1 MNHNS, CDR2 SASEGT. The CDR3 reads CASSGGGGLGTEAFF. DNA of the CDR3: TGTGCCAGCAGCGGTGGGGGCGGCTTAGGGACTGAAGCTTTCTTT.

The chain couples TRBV4-1 to TRBJ1-1; D unclear. Germline V gene data show CDR1 as MGHRA and CDR2 as YSYEKL. Trimming left V 1 base short and J 6 bases short, with 15 bases between. The CDR3 sequence is 15 residues long. CDR3 amino acids: CASSQGRISRAEAFF. The CDR3 DNA follows: TGCGCCAGCAGCCAAGGTCGCATCAGCCGGGCTGAAGCTTTCTTT.

The chain combines TRBV11-3 with TRBJ2-1; no clear D. V dropped 5 bases and J dropped 7 bases, with 12 bases sitting between them. Germline CDR1 SGHNT, CDR2 YENEEA. This CDR3 region has 13 residues. For the CDR3, the DNA is TGTGCCAGCAGCGCCAGACCGGATAATGAGCAGTTCTTC. This codes for CASSARPDNEQFF.

The CDR3 region is CASSLIRGTEAFF. Written as DNA, the CDR3 is TGTGCCAGCAGTTTAATCCGGGGGACTGAAGCTTTCTTT. V usage is TRBV27 and J usage is TRBJ1-1; D is perhaps TRBD1 (5 bases). With 2 bases removed from V and 5 bases from J, the gap between germline ends came to 9 bases. The CDR3 loop spans 13 amino acids. CDR1 MNHEY and CDR2 SMNVEV come from the germline V gene (reference sequence).